The 28 T cell receptor beta chains below were found in one sample sequenced in a study of blood T cell repertoires in COVID-19. Generated by immunoSEQ multiplex PCR, the TCRdb table keeps only in-frame clones and is missing some. Counted here are about 160,000 clones, approximately 84% occurring once; the ten biggest clones make up approximately 0.99%. Sequenced: peripheral blood. The receptors were gathered from a man aged 35-49 years with acute or convalescent COVID-19.

Here the CDR3 reads CATSIGLLGNSPLHF. DNA for the CDR3: TGTGCCACCAGCATAGGACTCCTTGGTAATTCACCCCTCCACTTT. This chain uses TRBV15 with TRBJ1-6; D is unclear. V lost 4 bases, J lost 6 bases, and 13 bases lay in between. CDR1 is LNHNV and CDR2 is YYDKDF in the germline V gene (reference sequence). The CDR3 has 15 amino acids.

V and J are TRBV6-4 and TRBJ2-2; TRBD2 might be the D (6 bases). V lost 6 bases, J lost 0 bases, and 20 bases lay in between. Germline CDR1 MRHNA, CDR2 SNTAGT. The CDR3 consists of 18 residues. The CDR3: CASSPQVAGWTNTGELFF. For the CDR3, the DNA is TGTGCCAGCAGCCCCCAGGTTGCGGGATGGACGAACACCGGGGAGCTGTTTTTT.

The chain is built from TRBV19 and TRBJ2-5, with 8 positions matching TRBD2. The CDR3 totals 15 residues. Germline V CDR1 and CDR2: LNHDA, SQIVND (reference sequence). Trimming took 5 bases from V and 2 from J; bases not matched to a gene: 7. This CDR3 reads CASSVYRGGQETQYF. The CDR3 region has the DNA TGTGCCAGTAGTGTATATCGGGGGGGACAAGAGACCCAGTACTTC. Drawing the rest from reference TRBV19 and TRBJ2-5, the complete variable domain is DGGITQSPKYLFRKEGQNVTLSCEQNLNHDAMYWYRQDPGQGLRLIYYSQIVNDFQKGDIAEGYSVSREKKESFPLTVTSAQKNPTAFYLCASSVYRGGQETQYFGPGTRLLVL.

The V and J genes are TRBV7-2 and TRBJ2-2; tentatively, D is TRBD2 (5 bases). Trimming removed 5 bases from V and 7 bases from J, with 14 bases in between. Germline lookup yields CDR1 SGHTA and CDR2 FQGNSA. The CDR3 consists of 14 residues. CDR3 in amino acids: CASSQGSAGGELFF. CDR3 DNA: TGTGCCAGCAGCCAAGGGAGCGCTGGCGGGGAGCTGTTTTTT.

CDR3 coding DNA: TGTGCCAGCAGCTCTCTCGGGTATGGCTACACCTTC. Translating it yields CASSSLGYGYTF. The V gene is TRBV7-6, the J gene TRBJ1-2; D is uncertain. The CDR3 extends over 12 amino acids. The germline gives CDR1 SGHVS, CDR2 FNYEAQ. Trimming took 4 bases from V and 5 from J, leaving 8 bases between them.

This sequence joins TRBV5-1 and TRBJ2-2, with D perhaps matching TRBD1 (5 bases). V gave up 5 bases and J gave up 1 base, with 9 bases separating them. This CDR3 is built from 14 residues. Germline V gives CDR1 SGHRS, CDR2 YFSETQ. The CDR3 nucleotides are TGCGCCAGCAGTTGGCAGGGGAACACCGGGGAGCTGTTTTTT. Protein product: CASSWQGNTGELFF.

J is TRBJ2-1 and V is TRBV27, with TRBD1 identical over 11 bases. After removal of 5 bases from V and 5 bases from J, the junction contained 11 bases not matched to a gene. Germline-derived CDR1 and CDR2 are MNHEY and SMNVEV (reference sequence). This CDR3 is 17 amino acids long. The CDR3 sequence: CASSPKGTGGKNNEQFF. In DNA, the CDR3 is TGTGCCAGCAGTCCAAAAGGGACAGGGGGGAAGAACAATGAGCAGTTCTTC.

This rearrangement joins TRBV5-4 to TRBJ1-6; the D is unclear. The CDR3 consists of 14 residues. From germline, CDR1 is SGHNT and CDR2 YYREEE (reference sequence). Between the trimmed V and J ends, which lost 5 bases and 7 bases, there was a span of 13 bases. The CDR3: CASRQDPDNSPLHF. The CDR3 DNA follows: TGTGCCAGCAGGCAGGATCCAGACAATTCACCCCTCCACTTT.

The V and J genes are TRBV19 and TRBJ1-5; 7 bases fit TRBD1. CDR1 and CDR2 from the germline V gene are LNHDA and SQIVND (reference sequence). The CDR3 runs 14 residues. V was pared by 4 bases and J by 2 bases, with 2 bases of the junction left unmatched. CDR3: CASSTTGGNQPQHF. In DNA, the CDR3 is TGTGCCAGTAGTACCACAGGGGGCAATCAGCCCCAGCATTTT.

The genes are TRBV19 and TRBJ2-5; 8 positions match TRBD2. The germline V gene has CDR1 LNHDA and CDR2 SQIVND (reference sequence). CDR3 length: 12 residues. Trimming at V came to 6 bases and at J to 5 bases, leaving 2 bases not matched to a gene. CDR3 DNA: TGTGCCAGTAGCGGGGGGGCCGAGACCCAGTACTTC. Encoded protein: CASSGGAETQYF.

The gene calls are TRBV3-1 (or the pseudogene TRBV3-2) and TRBJ2-2; 8 positions match TRBD2. Per germline, CDR1 LGHDT and CDR2 YNNKEL (reference sequence). This CDR3 has 17 residues. J was trimmed by 4 bases and V by 1 base; bases with no gene match: 8. The CDR3 loop reads CASSQVRAGALTGELFF. In nucleotides, the CDR3 is TGTGCCAGCAGCCAAGTGAGAGCGGGGGCCCTCACCGGGGAGCTGTTTTTT.

The chain links TRBV28 to TRBJ1-1, with D unclear. Per the germline V gene, CDR1 is MDHEN and CDR2 is SYDVKM. V was pared by 3 bases and J by 10 bases, with 12 bases between. This CDR3 has 12 amino acids. This CDR3 reads CASSFTGSRAFF. In DNA, the CDR3 is TGTGCCAGCAGTTTTACGGGGAGCCGAGCTTTCTTT.

The rearrangement joins TRBV7-6 to TRBJ2-1; D is perhaps TRBD2 (6 bases). With 6 bases removed from V and 6 bases from J, the gap between germline ends came to 21 bases. The CDR3 is made up of 16 amino acids. Germline loops: CDR1 SGHVS, CDR2 FNYEAQ. The CDR3 region is CASSLAAGLVPNEQFF. The CDR3 region has the DNA TGTGCCAGCAGTCTAGCAGCGGGTCTAGTCCCCAATGAGCAGTTCTTC. The entire variable domain, with the rest obtained from reference TRBV7-6 and TRBJ2-1, is as follows: GAGVSQSPRYKVTKRGQDVALRCDPISGHVSLYWYRQALGQGPEFLTYFNYEAQQDKSGLPNDRFSAERPEGSISTLTIQRTEQRDSAMYRCASSLAAGLVPNEQFFGPGTRLTVL.

The chain recombines TRBV28 with TRBJ1-1; no definite D call. CDR1 and CDR2 (germline): MDHEN, SYDVKM. The CDR3 consists of 13 residues. V dropped 6 bases and J dropped 1 base, with 9 bases sitting between them. CDR3 protein: CASSNSKNTEAFF. CDR3 nucleotides: TGTGCCAGCAGCAACTCTAAGAACACTGAAGCTTTCTTT.

The chain carries TRBV3-1 (or the pseudogene TRBV3-2) and TRBJ1-2; 9 bases fit TRBD1. Germline-derived CDR1 and CDR2 are LGHDT and YNNKEL (reference sequence). Trimming at V came to 3 bases and at J to 7 bases, leaving 9 bases not matched to a gene. The CDR3 consists of 15 residues. Here the CDR3 DNA reads TGTGCCAGCAGCCAGGACGGACAGGGGATCGGTGGCTACACCTTC. Its translation is CASSQDGQGIGGYTF.

The chain combines TRBV5-4 with TRBJ1-1; a weak D match, TRBD1 (5 bases). The CDR3 sequence is 13 residues long. Germline V gives CDR1 SGHNT, CDR2 YYREEE (reference sequence). The V end lost 4 bases, the J end lost 5 bases, and 12 bases lay between the germline ends. This CDR3 reads CASSPGVSTEAFF. CDR3 DNA: TGTGCCAGCAGCCCGGGGGTTTCGACTGAAGCTTTCTTT.

The V call is TRBV28, the J call TRBJ1-2; no reliable D call. The V gene's germline CDR1 is MDHEN and CDR2 SYDVKM. The CDR3 sequence is 12 residues long. V was cut by 7 bases and J by 5 bases, with 11 bases left in between. The CDR3 spells CASTPEGYGYTF. The CDR3 DNA is TGTGCCAGCACCCCGGAGGGTTATGGCTACACCTTC.

The rearrangement joins TRBV9 to TRBJ1-1; unclear D gene. Germline V CDR1 and CDR2: SGDLS, YYNGEE. V lost 3 bases and J lost 11, with 23 bases in between. The CDR3 runs 15 residues. Written as DNA, the CDR3 is TGTGCCAGCAGCGATGCCATCGGGTCGGCGTTGGTGGCTTTCTTT. Translating gives CASSDAIGSALVAFF.

The rearrangement links TRBV3-1 (or the pseudogene TRBV3-2) to TRBJ2-1, with a possible D match to TRBD1 (6 bases). Trimming cost V 0 bases and J 10 bases, with 16 bases left between them. The CDR3 has 15 residues. Germline CDR1 reads LGHDT; CDR2 reads YNNKEL (reference sequence). CDR3 sequence (DNA): TGTGCCAGCAGCCAAGACCCCAGGGGCAGGGGCGAGCAGTTCTTC. Protein sequence: CASSQDPRGRGEQFF.

This rearrangement joins TRBV24-1 to TRBJ1-1; D uncertain. The CDR3 extends over 14 amino acids. Per germline, CDR1 KGHDR and CDR2 SFDVKD. V was cut by 4 bases and J by 1 base, with 9 bases left in between. CDR3 DNA sequence: TGTGCCACCAGTGAGGCCCCCCCGAACACTGAAGCTTTCTTT. Translation: CATSEAPPNTEAFF.

The chain couples TRBV27 to TRBJ2-5, with a possible D match to TRBD1 (6 bases). The V end lost 5 bases, the J end lost 5 bases, and 15 bases lay between the germline ends. The CDR3 contains 14 residues. Germline assignment: CDR1 MNHEY and CDR2 SMNVEV (reference sequence). The CDR3 sequence: CASSTGTLGETQYF. DNA of the CDR3: TGTGCCAGCAGTACAGGGACCCTGGGGGAGACCCAGTACTTC.

The genes are TRBV3-1 (or the pseudogene TRBV3-2) and TRBJ2-2, with D perhaps TRBD1 (5 bases). The germline V gene encodes CDR1 LGHDT and CDR2 YNNKEL (reference sequence). The CDR3 length is 16 residues. V was clipped by 4 bases and J by 4 bases, with 16 bases between them. CDR3 DNA sequence: TGTGCCAGCAGCCCCCAAGGGGCGACGGTCACCGGGGAGCTGTTTTTT. This gives the protein CASSPQGATVTGELFF.

This chain links TRBV6-5 with TRBJ2-3; D not resolved. The V gene's germline CDR1 is MNHEY and CDR2 SVGAGI. Trimming left V 6 bases short and J 4 bases short, with 5 bases between. The CDR3 runs 11 residues. In DNA, the CDR3 is TGTGCCAGCAGCTTAGCAGATACGCAGTATTTT. Residues: CASSLADTQYF.

This clone was counted a few times. The chain employs TRBV4-1 and TRBJ1-4; TRBD1 might be the D (6 bases). Germline assignment: CDR1 MGHRA and CDR2 YSYEKL. The V gene lost 1 base and the J gene lost 4 bases, with 10 bases spanning the gap. CDR3 length: 15 amino acids. CDR3 amino acids: CASSQGGQINEKLFF. CDR3 DNA: TGCGCCAGCAGCCAAGGCGGACAGATTAATGAAAAACTGTTTTTT.

The V call is TRBV4-1, the J call TRBJ1-2; D is undetermined. V was trimmed by 0 bases and J by 8 bases, leaving 10 bases between them. The CDR3 covers 13 residues. CDR1 and CDR2 (germline): MGHRA, YSYEKL. The CDR3 spells CASSQELATGYTF. The CDR3, as DNA: TGCGCCAGCAGCCAAGAACTCGCGACAGGCTACACCTTC.

The rearrangement links TRBV6-6 to TRBJ2-2; 11 nucleotides agree with TRBD2. CDR1 is MNHNY, CDR2 SVGAGI, per germline (reference sequence). The CDR3 is 14 residues long. With V trimmed by 7 bases and J by 9 bases, 7 bases remained unmatched. The CDR3 bases are TGTGCCAGCATCGAGACTAGCGGGGCCCGGGAGCTGTTTTTT. This gives the protein CASIETSGARELFF.

This chain joins TRBV19 and TRBJ1-2, with 7 bases fitting TRBD1. The CDR3 has 14 residues. From germline, CDR1 is LNHDA and CDR2 SQIVND (reference sequence). Trimming at V came to 5 bases and at J to 5 bases, leaving 8 bases not matched to a gene. The CDR3 protein is CASSSDRARYGYTF. The CDR3 bases are TGTGCCAGTAGTTCCGACAGGGCCAGGTATGGCTACACCTTC.

The chain employs TRBV6-4 and TRBJ1-1, with D possibly matching TRBD1 (5 bases). With 8 bases removed from V and 5 bases from J, the gap between germline ends came to 18 bases. Germline-derived CDR1 and CDR2 are MRHNA and SNTAGT. The CDR3 runs 14 residues. CDR3: CASPGVQVATEAFF. DNA for the CDR3: TGTGCCAGCCCGGGGGTTCAGGTCGCTACTGAAGCTTTCTTT.